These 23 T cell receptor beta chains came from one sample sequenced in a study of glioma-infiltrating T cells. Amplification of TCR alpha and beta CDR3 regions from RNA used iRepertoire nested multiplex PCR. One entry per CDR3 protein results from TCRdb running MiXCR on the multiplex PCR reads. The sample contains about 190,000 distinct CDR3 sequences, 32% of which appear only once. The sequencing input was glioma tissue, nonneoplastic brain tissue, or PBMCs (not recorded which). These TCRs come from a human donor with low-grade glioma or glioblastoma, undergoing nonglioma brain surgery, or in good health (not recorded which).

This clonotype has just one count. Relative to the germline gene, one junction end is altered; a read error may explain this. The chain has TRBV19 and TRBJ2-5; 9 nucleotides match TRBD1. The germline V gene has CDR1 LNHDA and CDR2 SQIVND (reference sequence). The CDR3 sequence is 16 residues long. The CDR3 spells CASSALGTGRQETQHF. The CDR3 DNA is TGTGCCAGTAGTGCGTTGGGGACAGGGCGCCAAGAGACCCAGCACTTC.

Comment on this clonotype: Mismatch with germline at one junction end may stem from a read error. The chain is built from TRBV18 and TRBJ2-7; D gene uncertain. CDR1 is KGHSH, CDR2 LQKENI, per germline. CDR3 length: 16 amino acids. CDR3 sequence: CASSPASQASYNEQHF. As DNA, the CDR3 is TGTGCCAGCTCACCCGCGAGCCAAGCCTCCTACAATGAGCAGCACTTC.

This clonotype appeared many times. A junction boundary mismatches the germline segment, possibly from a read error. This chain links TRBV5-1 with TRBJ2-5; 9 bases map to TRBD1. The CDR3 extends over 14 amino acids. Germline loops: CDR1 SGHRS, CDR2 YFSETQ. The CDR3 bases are TGTGCCAGCAGCTTGGGACAGGGACAAGAGACCCAGTACTTC. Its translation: CASSLGQGQETQYF.

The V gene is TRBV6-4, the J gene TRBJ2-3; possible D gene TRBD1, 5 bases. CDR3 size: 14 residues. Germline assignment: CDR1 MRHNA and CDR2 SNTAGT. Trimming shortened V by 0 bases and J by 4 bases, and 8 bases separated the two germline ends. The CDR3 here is CASSDSQAADTQYF. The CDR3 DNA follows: TGTGCCAGCAGTGACTCACAGGCAGCAGATACGCAGTATTTT.

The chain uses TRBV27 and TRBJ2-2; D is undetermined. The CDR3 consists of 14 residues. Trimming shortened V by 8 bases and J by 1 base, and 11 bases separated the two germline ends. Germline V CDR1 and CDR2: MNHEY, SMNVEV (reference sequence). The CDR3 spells CASRAGLNTGELFF. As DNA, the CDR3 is TGTGCCAGCCGGGCAGGATTGAACACCGGGGAGCTGTTTTTT.

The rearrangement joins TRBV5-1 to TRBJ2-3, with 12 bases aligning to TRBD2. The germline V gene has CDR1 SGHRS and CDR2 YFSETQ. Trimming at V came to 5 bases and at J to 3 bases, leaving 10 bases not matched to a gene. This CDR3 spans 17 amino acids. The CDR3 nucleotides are TGCGCCAGCAGTTCGAGGCTGACTAGCGGGGGTACAGATACGCAGTATTTT. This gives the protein CASSSRLTSGGTDTQYF. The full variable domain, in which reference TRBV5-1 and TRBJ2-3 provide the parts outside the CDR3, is KAGVTQTPRYLIKTRGQQVTLSCSPISGHRSVSWYQQTPGQGLQFLFEYFSETQRNKGNFPGRFSGRQFSNSRSEMNVSTLELGDSALYLCASSSRLTSGGTDTQYFGPGTRLTVL.

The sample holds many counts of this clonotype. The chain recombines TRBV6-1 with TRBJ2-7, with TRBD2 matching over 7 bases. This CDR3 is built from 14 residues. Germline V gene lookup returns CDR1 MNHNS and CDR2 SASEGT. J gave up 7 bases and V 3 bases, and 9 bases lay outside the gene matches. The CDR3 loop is CASSDTSDLGEQYF. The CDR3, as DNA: TGTGCCAGCAGTGACACTAGCGACCTAGGAGAGCAGTACTTC.

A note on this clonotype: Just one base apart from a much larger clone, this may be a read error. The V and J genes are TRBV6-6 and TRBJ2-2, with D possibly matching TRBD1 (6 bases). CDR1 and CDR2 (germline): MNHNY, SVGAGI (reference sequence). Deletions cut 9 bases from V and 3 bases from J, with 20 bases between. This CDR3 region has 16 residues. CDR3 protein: CARGRPLDSYTGELFF. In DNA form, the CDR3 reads TGTGCCAGAGGAAGACCACTGGACAGTTACACCGGGGAGCTGTTTTTT.

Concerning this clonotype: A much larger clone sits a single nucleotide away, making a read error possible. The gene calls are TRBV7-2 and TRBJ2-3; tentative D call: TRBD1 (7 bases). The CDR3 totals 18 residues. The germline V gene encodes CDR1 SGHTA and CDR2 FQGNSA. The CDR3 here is CASSLARGEESSKDTQYF. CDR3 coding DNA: TGTGCCAGCAGCTTAGCCAGGGGGGAGGAAAGCAGCAAAGATACGCAGTATTTT.

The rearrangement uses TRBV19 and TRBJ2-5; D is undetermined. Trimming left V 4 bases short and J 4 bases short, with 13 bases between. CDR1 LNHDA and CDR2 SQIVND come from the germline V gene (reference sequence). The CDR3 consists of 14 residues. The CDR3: CASSTGSAGETQYF. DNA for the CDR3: TGTGCCAGTAGTACCGGTTCAGCTGGAGAGACCCAGTACTTC.

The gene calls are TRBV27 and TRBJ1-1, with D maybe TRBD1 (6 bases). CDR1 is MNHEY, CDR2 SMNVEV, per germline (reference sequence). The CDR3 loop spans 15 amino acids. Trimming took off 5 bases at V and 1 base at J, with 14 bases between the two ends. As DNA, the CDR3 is TGTGCCAGCAGTCCACGGCAGGGGTGGAACACTGAAGCTTTCTTT. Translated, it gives CASSPRQGWNTEAFF.

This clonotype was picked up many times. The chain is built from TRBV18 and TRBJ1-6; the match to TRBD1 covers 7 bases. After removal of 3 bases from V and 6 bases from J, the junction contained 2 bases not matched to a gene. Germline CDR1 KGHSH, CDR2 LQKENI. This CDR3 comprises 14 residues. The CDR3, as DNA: TGTGCCAGCTCACCGCGGGACAGTAATTCACCCCTCCACTTT. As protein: CASSPRDSNSPLHF.

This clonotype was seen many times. CDR3 loop: CASSTGLFYNEQFF. In DNA form, the CDR3 reads TGTGCCAGTAGTACGGGACTCTTCTACAATGAGCAGTTCTTC. The chain carries TRBV19 and TRBJ2-1; D is possibly TRBD2 (6 bases). The CDR3 spans 14 residues. Germline lookup yields CDR1 LNHDA and CDR2 SQIVND (reference sequence). V lost 4 bases and J 3 bases, leaving 10 bases between the germline ends. Using reference TRBV19 and TRBJ2-1 for the parts outside the CDR3, the full variable domain is DGGITQSPKYLFRKEGQNVTLSCEQNLNHDAMYWYRQDPGQGLRLIYYSQIVNDFQKGDIAEGYSVSREKKESFPLTVTSAQKNPTAFYLCASSTGLFYNEQFFGPGTRLTVL.

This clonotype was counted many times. This CDR3 is CASSYSTSGRPEQFF. As DNA, the CDR3 is TGTGCCAGCAGTTACTCGACTAGCGGGAGACCTGAGCAGTTCTTC. The chain has TRBV6-6 and TRBJ2-1, with TRBD2 matching over 12 bases. The junction had 3 bases not matched to a gene; V was cut back by 0 bases and J by 9 bases. The germline V gene encodes CDR1 MNHNY and CDR2 SVGAGI (reference sequence). The length of the CDR3 is 15 residues.

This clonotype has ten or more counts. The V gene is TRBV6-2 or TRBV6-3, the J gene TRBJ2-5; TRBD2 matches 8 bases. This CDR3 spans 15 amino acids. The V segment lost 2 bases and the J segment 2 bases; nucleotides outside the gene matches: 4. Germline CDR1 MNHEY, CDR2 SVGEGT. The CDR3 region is CASSYLASGQETQYF. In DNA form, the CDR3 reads TGTGCCAGCAGTTACCTGGCTAGCGGGCAAGAGACCCAGTACTTC.

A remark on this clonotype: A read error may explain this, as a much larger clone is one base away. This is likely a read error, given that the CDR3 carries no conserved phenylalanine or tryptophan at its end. CDR3 in DNA: TGTGCCAGCAGCTTAGCGCTGAGAGGGTTGGCGCAGTTCCTC. This encodes CASSLALRGLAQFL. The rearrangement uses TRBV7-2 and TRBJ2-1, with D tentatively TRBD2 (5 bases). V was pared by 0 bases and J by 12 bases, with 15 bases between. Germline V gene sequence: CDR1 SGHTA, CDR2 FQGNSA. The CDR3 is 14 residues long.

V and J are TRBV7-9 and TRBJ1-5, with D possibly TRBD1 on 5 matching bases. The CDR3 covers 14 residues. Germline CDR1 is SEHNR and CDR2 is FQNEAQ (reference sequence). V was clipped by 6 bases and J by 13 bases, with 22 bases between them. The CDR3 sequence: CASSVGGFHQQQHF. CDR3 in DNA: TGTGCCAGCAGTGTTGGGGGGTTCCATCAGCAACAGCATTTT.

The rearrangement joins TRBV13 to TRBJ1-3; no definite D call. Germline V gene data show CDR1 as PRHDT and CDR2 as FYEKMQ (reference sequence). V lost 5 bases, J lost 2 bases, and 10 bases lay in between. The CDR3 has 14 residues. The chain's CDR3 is CASSRLPTGNTIYF. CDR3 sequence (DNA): TGTGCCAGCAGCCGGTTACCGACTGGAAACACCATATATTTT.

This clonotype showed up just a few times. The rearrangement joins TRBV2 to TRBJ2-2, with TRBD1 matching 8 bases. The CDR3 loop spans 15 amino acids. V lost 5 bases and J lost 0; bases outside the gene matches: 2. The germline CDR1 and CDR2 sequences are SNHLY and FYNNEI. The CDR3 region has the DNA TGTGCCAGCAGTTCGGGACAGGCGAACACCGGGGAGCTGTTTTTT. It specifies CASSSGQANTGELFF.

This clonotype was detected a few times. The CDR3 nucleotides read TGTGCCAGTAGTCTTAGACAGCAGTTAGCCAAAAACATTCAGTACTTC. This gives the protein CASSLRQQLAKNIQYF. The V gene is TRBV19, the J gene TRBJ2-4; D may be TRBD1 (5 bases). V was trimmed by 5 bases and J by 0 bases, leaving 14 bases between them. Per the germline V gene, CDR1 is LNHDA and CDR2 is SQIVND (reference sequence). The CDR3 length is 16 residues. The variable domain in full, with the rest retrieved from reference TRBV19 and TRBJ2-4, is DGGITQSPKYLFRKEGQNVTLSCEQNLNHDAMYWYRQDPGQGLRLIYYSQIVNDFQKGDIAEGYSVSREKKESFPLTVTSAQKNPTAFYLCASSLRQQLAKNIQYFGAGTRLSVL.

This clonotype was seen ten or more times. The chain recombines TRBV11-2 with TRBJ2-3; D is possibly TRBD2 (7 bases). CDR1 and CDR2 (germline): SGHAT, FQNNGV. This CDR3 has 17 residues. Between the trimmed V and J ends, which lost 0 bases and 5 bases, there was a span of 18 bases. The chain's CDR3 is CASSLERGRGRKDTQYF. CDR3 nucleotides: TGTGCCAGCAGCTTAGAGCGGGGGCGCGGGAGAAAAGATACGCAGTATTTT. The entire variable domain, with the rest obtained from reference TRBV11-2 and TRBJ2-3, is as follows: EAGVAQSPRYKIIEKRQSVAFWCNPISGHATLYWYQQILGQGPKLLIQFQNNGVVDDSQLPKDRFSAERLKGVDSTLKIQPAKLEDSAVYLCASSLERGRGRKDTQYFGPGTRLTVL.

CDR3 bases: TGTGCCAGCAGCTCTTCGACTGGCGGGAGCTCAGAGACCCAGTACTTC. Its translation is CASSSSTGGSSETQYF. The chain carries TRBV7-2 and TRBJ2-5, with TRBD2 matching 7 bases. Trimming cost V 4 bases and J 4 bases; bases outside gene matches: 12. The germline CDR1 and CDR2 sequences are SGHTA and FQGNSA. The CDR3 sequence is 16 residues long.

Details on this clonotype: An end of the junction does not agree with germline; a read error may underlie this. The CDR3 sequence is CASSGQTGDTQDF. CDR3 sequence (DNA): TGTGCCAGCAGTGGACAGACCGGGGATACGCAGGATTTT. The chain employs TRBV12-3 or TRBV12-4 and TRBJ2-3, with D possibly matching TRBD1 (6 bases). The CDR3 length is 13 residues.